This TCR beta chain comes out of a study of monozygotic twins with inflammatory bowel disease. TCRdb reanalyzed the 5' RACE reads and collapses them to one entry per CDR3 protein, without DNA. This sample contains just over 300,000 distinct CDR3 sequences. The study, taken as a whole, reports: No separation of different T cell subtypes was possible.

As regards this clonotype: Antigen specificity is unknown.

Per the germline V gene, CDR1 is LNHDA and CDR2 is SQIVND (reference sequence). CDR3 length: 16 residues. The sample taken for sequencing was blood. The chain is built from TRBV19 and TRBJ2-7; TCRdb names TRBD1, which stays unverified in the absence of DNA. The TCR originated in a human donor with ulcerative colitis or Crohn's disease, or a healthy co-twin of an affected twin (not recorded which). The CDR3 reads CASSIDFTGFIYEQYF. Supplemented by reference TRBV19 and TRBJ2-7, the full variable domain reads DGGITQSPKYLFRKEGQNVTLSCEQNLNHDAMYWYRQDPGQGLRLIYYSQIVNDFQKGDIAEGYSVSREKKESFPLTVTSAQKNPTAFYLCASSIDFTGFIYEQYFGPGTRLTVT.